One and the same sample provided the 5 T cell receptor beta chains below, sequenced in a study of cytomegalovirus exposure and HLA in healthy donors. Amplification used 60 Vbeta primers and 13 Jbeta primers. Clones were read by immunoSEQ multiplex PCR, and TCRdb kept only the in-frame ones, dropping some. The sample includes about 67,000 clones. Sequencing was performed on PBMCs. These receptors were obtained from a young woman in good health and CMV-seronegative.

The chain recombines TRBV7-6 with TRBJ1-1; no firm D call. V was trimmed by 5 bases and J by 0 bases, leaving 7 bases between them. The CDR3 runs to 13 residues. Germline V CDR1 and CDR2: SGHVS, FNYEAQ. The CDR3: CASSPNVNTEAFF. Here the CDR3 DNA reads TGTGCCAGCAGCCCTAACGTGAACACTGAAGCTTTCTTT. Drawing the rest from reference TRBV7-6 and TRBJ1-1, the complete variable domain is GAGVSQSPRYKVTKRGQDVALRCDPISGHVSLYWYRQALGQGPEFLTYFNYEAQQDKSGLPNDRFSAERPEGSISTLTIQRTEQRDSAMYRCASSPNVNTEAFFGQGTRLTVV.

In DNA form, the CDR3 reads TGCGCCAGCAGCTCTAACAGCCCGGCCTTTGAAGCTTTCTTT. It codes for CASSSNSPAFEAFF. J is TRBJ1-1 and V is TRBV5-1; the D is unclear. This CDR3 has 14 amino acids. Between the trimmed V and J ends, which lost 3 bases and 7 bases, there was a span of 16 bases. Germline loops: CDR1 SGHRS, CDR2 YFSETQ.

The gene calls are TRBV4-1 and TRBJ2-7, with D possibly TRBD1 on 6 matching bases. Trimming stripped 2 bases from V and 0 bases from J, with 20 bases between. From germline, CDR1 is MGHRA and CDR2 YSYEKL. The CDR3 contains 18 residues. The chain's CDR3 is CASSQRHSSGESSYEQYF. Here the CDR3 DNA reads TGCGCCAGCAGCCAAAGGCATAGTTCAGGGGAATCCTCCTACGAGCAGTACTTC.

V and J are TRBV2 and TRBJ1-2, with D maybe TRBD1 (6 bases). Germline values: CDR1 SNHLY, CDR2 FYNNEI. Trimming took off 0 bases at V and 0 bases at J, with 8 bases between the two ends. The CDR3 extends over 15 amino acids. The CDR3 sequence is CASSEAGTPNYGYTF. CDR3 bases: TGTGCCAGCAGTGAAGCCGGGACACCTAACTATGGCTACACCTTC.

V and J are TRBV29-1 and TRBJ2-7; TRBD1 aligns across 10 bases. CDR1 and CDR2 (germline): SQVTM, ANQGSEA. The CDR3 covers 13 residues. The trim removed 7 bases at V and 3 bases at J, leaving 6 bases unmatched. The CDR3 loop is CSAKDRGGYEQYF. The CDR3 DNA follows: TGCAGCGCGAAGGACAGGGGGGGCTACGAGCAGTACTTC.